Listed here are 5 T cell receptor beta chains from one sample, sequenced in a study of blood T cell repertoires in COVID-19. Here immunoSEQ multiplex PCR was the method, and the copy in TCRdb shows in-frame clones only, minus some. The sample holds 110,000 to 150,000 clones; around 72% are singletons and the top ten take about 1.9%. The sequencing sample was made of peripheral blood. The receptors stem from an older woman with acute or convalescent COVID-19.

This CDR3 is CASSARGGGEQFF. Here the CDR3 DNA reads TGCGCCAGCAGTGCAAGAGGGGGCGGTGAGCAGTTCTTC. The gene calls are TRBV10-1 and TRBJ2-1; 7 nucleotides line up with TRBD1. Germline V gene lookup returns CDR1 WNHNN and CDR2 SYGVQD (reference sequence). This CDR3 region has 13 residues. With 4 bases clipped from V and 9 bases from J, the junction kept 6 bases outside the gene matches.

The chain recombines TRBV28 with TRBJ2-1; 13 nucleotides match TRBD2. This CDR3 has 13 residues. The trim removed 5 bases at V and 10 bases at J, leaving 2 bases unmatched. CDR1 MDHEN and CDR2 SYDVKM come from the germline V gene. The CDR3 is CASSMTSGREQFF. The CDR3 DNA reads TGTGCCAGCAGTATGACTAGCGGGAGGGAGCAGTTCTTC.

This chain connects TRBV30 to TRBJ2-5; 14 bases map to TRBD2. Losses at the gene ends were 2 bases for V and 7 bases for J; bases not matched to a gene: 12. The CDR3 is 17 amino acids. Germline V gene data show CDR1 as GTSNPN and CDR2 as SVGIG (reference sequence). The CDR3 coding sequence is TGTGCCTGGAGTCCCCCTACTGGGACTAGCGGGAGACGGACCCAGTACTTC. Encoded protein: CAWSPPTGTSGRRTQYF. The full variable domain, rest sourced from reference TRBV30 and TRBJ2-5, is SQTIHQWPATLVQPVGSPLSLECTVEGTSNPNLYWYRQAAGRGLQLLFYSVGIGQISSEVPQNLSASRPQDRQFILSSKKLLLSDSGFYLCAWSPPTGTSGRRTQYFGPGTRLLVL.

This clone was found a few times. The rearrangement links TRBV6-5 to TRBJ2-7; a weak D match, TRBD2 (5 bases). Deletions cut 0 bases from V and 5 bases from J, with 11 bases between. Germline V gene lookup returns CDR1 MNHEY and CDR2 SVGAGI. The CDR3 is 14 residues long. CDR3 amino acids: CASSYSNFGDEQYF. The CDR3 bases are TGTGCCAGCAGTTACTCGAATTTCGGGGACGAGCAGTACTTC.

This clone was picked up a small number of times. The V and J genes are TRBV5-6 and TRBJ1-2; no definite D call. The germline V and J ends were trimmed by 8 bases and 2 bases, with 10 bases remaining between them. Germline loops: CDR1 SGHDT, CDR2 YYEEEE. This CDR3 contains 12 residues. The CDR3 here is CASETYNYGYTF. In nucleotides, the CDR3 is TGTGCCAGTGAGACATACAACTATGGCTACACCTTC. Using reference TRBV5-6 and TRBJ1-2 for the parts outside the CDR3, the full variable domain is DAGVTQSPTHLIKTRGQQVTLRCSPKSGHDTVSWYQQALGQGPQFIFQYYEEEERQRGNFPDRFSGHQFPNYSSELNVNALLLGDSALYLCASETYNYGYTFGSGTRLTVV.